A selection of T cell receptor beta chains follows, all from one sample in a study of T cells after somatic rescue of genetic block. Assay used: immunoSEQ multiplex PCR; TCRdb lists only in-frame clones, some missing. The sample shows about 15,000 clones, about 70% of them seen only once. The sample consisted of peripheral blood mononuclear cells (PBMCs). Every receptor here comes from a man between 18 and 35 years old. CDR3s include the opening cysteine and the closing phenylalanine or tryptophan. The D gene is left open where the match is weak. Not all rows give a size; the values are once, few, many and, for expanded clones, a class.

clone size | CDR3 length | J gene | V gene | D gene | CDR3 protein | CDR3 DNA
. | 14 | TRBJ2-5 | TRBV28 | . | CASSSNRAQETQYF | TGTGCCAGCAGTTCCAACAGAGCTCAAGAGACCCAGTACTTC
medium-sized | 12 | TRBJ1-2 | TRBV19 | . | CACRTSDYGYTF | TGTGCCTGCCGGACAAGCGACTATGGCTACACCTTC
. | 18 | TRBJ1-3 | TRBV19 | TRBD1 | CASSIALLQGQERNTIYF | TGTGCCAGTAGTATTGCCCTCCTACAGGGGCAAGAGAGAAACACCATATATTTT
. | 13 | TRBJ2-2 | TRBV5-1 | . | CASSLVESGELFF | TGCGCCAGCAGCTTGGTAGAATCCGGGGAGCTGTTTTTT
. | 13 | TRBJ1-1 | TRBV7-9 | . | CASSLVGAAEAFF | TGTGCCAGCAGCTTGGTGGGTGCAGCTGAAGCTTTCTTT
. | 18 | TRBJ2-2 | TRBV7-2 | TRBD2 | CASSSLGLAGVFTGELFF | TGTGCCAGCAGCTCCCTAGGACTAGCGGGAGTATTCACCGGGGAGCTGTTTTTT
. | 16 | TRBJ2-7 | TRBV28 | TRBD2 | CASSSQLAGSYYEQYF | TGTGCCAGCAGTTCCCAACTAGCGGGATCTTACTACGAGCAGTACTTC
. | 16 | TRBJ2-5 | TRBV7-3 | . | CASSLHGGTAQETQYF | TGTGCCAGCAGCCTACACGGGGGAACAGCGCAAGAGACCCAGTACTTC
. | 15 | TRBJ2-7 | TRBV2 | TRBD1 | CASLNPGRFYRDRGF | TGTGCCAGTCTGAACCCAGGCCGCTTTTACCGGGACAGGGGGTTC
. | 16 | TRBJ1-5 | TRBV18 | . | CASSPPDSPFNQPQHF | TGTGCCAGCTCACCCCCGGACAGCCCGTTCAATCAGCCCCAGCATTTT
. | 15 | TRBJ1-6 | TRBV18 | TRBD1 | CASSLTGNRPSPLHF | TGTGCCAGCTCATTGACAGGGAACAGGCCTTCACCCCTCCACTTT
. | 16 | TRBJ2-2 | TRBV10-2 | TRBD1 | CASSQGAVGRSGELFF | TGCGCCAGCAGTCAGGGGGCCGTCGGGAGAAGTGGGGAGCTGTTTTTT
. | 14 | TRBJ2-5 | TRBV6-1 | . | CASSEVFRKETQYF | TGTGCCAGCAGTGAAGTTTTCAGGAAAGAGACCCAGTACTTC
medium-sized | 14 | TRBJ1-5 | TRBV27 | . | CASSLNRFNQPQHF | TGTGCCAGCAGTTTAAACAGGTTCAATCAGCCCCAGCATTTT
. | 13 | TRBJ2-1 | TRBV11-2 | . | CASSSLPGNEQFF | TGTGCCAGCAGCTCCCTTCCTGGGAATGAGCAGTTCTTC
medium-sized | 15 | TRBJ2-7 | TRBV11-3 | TRBD1 | CASRIGGTASYEQYF | TGTGCCAGCAGGATAGGTGGGACAGCCTCCTACGAGCAGTACTTC
. | 15 | TRBJ2-7 | TRBV6-6 | . | CASSLAGQSSYEQYF | TGTGCCAGCAGTCTTGCGGGACAGAGCTCCTACGAGCAGTACTTC
few | 13 | TRBJ2-7 | TRBV28 | . | CASSLTGPYEQYF | TGTGCCAGCAGTTTAACGGGGCCCTACGAGCAGTACTTC
. | 15 | TRBJ2-5 | TRBV5-1 | TRBD1 | CASSSLTGLGETQYF | TGCGCCAGCAGCTCTTTGACAGGGCTTGGGGAGACCCAGTACTTC
. | 15 | TRBJ2-3 | TRBV19 | TRBD2 | CASSIGGGRTDTQYF | TGTGCCAGTAGTATTGGGGGAGGGAGGACAGATACGCAGTATTTT
. | 17 | TRBJ1-5 | TRBV19 | TRBD1 | CASTPPHGTGGHQPQHF | TGTGCCAGTACCCCTCCTCATGGGACAGGAGGTCATCAGCCCCAGCATTTT
. | 15 | TRBJ2-7 | TRBV28 | TRBD1 | CASRTGTGKSYEQYF | TGTGCCAGCAGAACCGGGACAGGCAAATCCTACGAGCAGTACTTC
once | 17 | TRBJ1-3 | TRBV9 | . | CASSVGGLSFSGNTIYF | TGTGCCAGCAGCGTGGGTGGACTTTCCTTCTCTGGAAACACCATATATTTT
few | 16 | TRBJ1-2 | TRBV7-9 | . | CASSLERARILQGYTF | TGTGCCAGCAGCTTAGAGAGGGCGCGGATCCTCCAGGGCTACACCTTC
. | 13 | TRBJ2-1 | TRBV18 | . | CASSPPLRNEQFF | TGTGCCAGCTCACCACCTCTGAGGAATGAGCAGTTCTTC
. | 17 | TRBJ2-3 | TRBV27 | . | CASSSRPRFSSTDTQYF | TGTGCCAGCAGTTCGCGTCCTAGGTTTTCCTCCACAGATACGCAGTATTTT
. | 12 | TRBJ2-5 | TRBV11-2 | . | CASSPYQETQYF | TGTGCCAGCAGCCCGTACCAAGAGACCCAGTACTTC
once | 14 | TRBJ1-1 | TRBV11-1 | . | CASSLEGGRQRAFF | TGTGCCAGCAGCTTAGAGGGCGGTCGGCAGAGAGCTTTCTTT
medium-sized | 14 | TRBJ1-1 | TRBV19 | . | CASTHGAGTTEAFF | TGTGCCAGTACCCACGGTGCTGGAACCACTGAAGCTTTCTTT
few | 12 | TRBJ2-5 | TRBV5-6 | . | CASSLGPKTQYF | TGTGCCAGCAGCTTGGGCCCCAAGACCCAGTACTTC
. | 16 | TRBJ2-7 | TRBV19 | TRBD1 | CASSGGTGGGGYEQYF | TGTGCCAGTAGTGGCGGGACAGGGGGAGGAGGCTACGAGCAGTACTTC
. | 13 | TRBJ1-1 | TRBV5-1 | . | CASGSGTNTEAFF | TGCGCCAGCGGATCCGGGACAAACACTGAAGCTTTCTTT
. | 17 | TRBJ2-1 | TRBV9 | . | CASSAPSLWGSYNEQFF | TGTGCCAGCAGCGCCCCAAGTCTATGGGGCTCCTACAATGAGCAGTTCTTC
once | 16 | TRBJ2-1 | TRBV28 | TRBD1 | CASSLVGQVLGNEQFF | TGTGCCAGCAGTTTAGTTGGACAGGTCTTGGGGAATGAGCAGTTCTTC
few | 15 | TRBJ2-1 | TRBV4-2 | TRBD2 | CASSQLAGVYNEQFF | TGTGCCAGCAGCCAACTAGCGGGAGTCTACAATGAGCAGTTCTTC
. | 13 | TRBJ1-5 | TRBV27 | TRBD1 | CASSSADRQPQHF | TGTGCCAGCAGTTCCGCGGACAGGCAGCCCCAGCATTTT
once | 16 | TRBJ2-5 | TRBV2 | TRBD2 | CASRRLAGARQETQYF | TGTGCCAGCAGACGTCTAGCGGGGGCCCGGCAAGAGACCCAGTACTTC
. | 13 | TRBJ1-2 | TRBV28 | . | CACYPGSPNGYTF | TGTGCCTGCTATCCGGGCAGTCCAAATGGCTACACCTTC
. | 14 | TRBJ2-3 | TRBV28 | TRBD2 | CASSLRGGTDTQYF | TGTGCCAGCAGTTTGCGGGGGGGCACAGATACGCAGTATTTT
. | 14 | TRBJ1-1 | TRBV30 | . | CAWSVPEANTEAFF | TGTGCCTGGAGTGTACCAGAAGCGAACACTGAAGCTTTCTTT
. | 13 | TRBJ1-1 | TRBV2 | TRBD1 | CASRGYRGTEAFF | TGTGCCAGCAGGGGATACAGGGGCACTGAAGCTTTCTTT
. | 10 | TRBJ1-2 | TRBV10-3 | . | CAIGRGEYTF | TGTGCCATCGGGCGAGGGGAGTACACCTTC
. | 15 | TRBJ1-5 | TRBV6-6 | . | CASTPAQFFNQPQHF | TGTGCCAGCACCCCGGCCCAATTTTTTAATCAGCCCCAGCATTTT
. | 15 | TRBJ1-1 | TRBV15 | . | CATSREGGANTEAFF | TGTGCCACCAGCAGAGAAGGGGGGGCTAACACTGAAGCTTTCTTT
. | 13 | TRBJ2-3 | TRBV5-1 | . | CASSLIVNIAQYF | TGCGCCAGCAGCTTGATTGTGAATATAGCGCAGTATTTT
few | 12 | TRBJ1-1 | TRBV6-1 | . | CASRQLNTEAFF | TGTGCCAGCAGACAGTTGAACACTGAAGCTTTCTTT
. | 15 | TRBJ2-7 | TRBV9 | . | CASSAGAGHSYEQYF | TGTGCCAGCAGCGCGGGGGCGGGGCACTCCTACGAGCAGTACTTC
. | 12 | TRBJ2-2 | TRBV5-1 | . | CASRVNTGELFF | TGCGCCAGCAGGGTAAACACCGGGGAGCTGTTTTTT
once | 15 | TRBJ2-7 | TRBV28 | TRBD2 | CASSLSLAVLYEQYF | TGTGCCAGCAGTTTATCACTAGCGGTTCTCTACGAGCAGTACTTC
. | 15 | TRBJ2-5 | TRBV9 | TRBD2 | CASSSGLAGGETQYF | TGTGCCAGCAGCTCGGGACTAGCGGGAGGTGAGACCCAGTACTTC
. | 13 | TRBJ2-7 | TRBV18 | . | CASSPPSGYEQYF | TGTGCCAGCTCACCACCAAGCGGTTACGAGCAGTACTTC
. | 16 | TRBJ2-3 | TRBV5-4 | . | CASSLGRVASTDTQYF | TGTGCCAGCAGCTTGGGAAGGGTGGCTAGCACAGATACGCAGTATTTT
. | 16 | TRBJ1-4 | TRBV6-5 | . | CASSYRIGGTNEKLFF | TGTGCCAGCAGTTACCGAATAGGAGGGACTAATGAAAAACTGTTTTTT
. | 11 | TRBJ1-2 | TRBV28 | . | CASSFTSGYTF | TGTGCCAGCAGTTTCACAAGTGGCTACACCTTC